This T cell receptor (beta chain) was identified during a study of blood T cells in healthy people across ages. The study's findings and limits: Age showed a roughly linear inverse relationship with TCR beta diversity per million T cells. As naive T cell percentage varied, TCR beta diversity correlated strongly with it. Whereas aged donors had fewer naive CD4+ cells, long-lived donors had more of them and higher diversity.

The study recruited healthy Caucasian donors from Russia who were aged about 6 to 90. This clonotype was counted between two and nine times. The antigen is undetermined. The ends were cut back, 7 bases at V and 0 bases at J, with 15 bases in the middle. CDR1 DFQATT and CDR2 SNEGSKA come from the germline V gene (reference sequence). The CDR3 runs 14 residues. A second PCR of about 6 to 11 cycles used a sample-barcoded 5' primer and a J-beta primer mix. MiXCR was run by TCRdb on the 5' RACE reads, yielding one entry per CDR3 protein. Of about a million distinct CDR3 sequences in the sample, 30% to 40% were seen once.

The chain is built from TRBV20-1 and TRBJ1-2; possibly TRBD1 for D (6 bases). The receptor was derived from a man younger than 35 in good health. The material sequenced was blood. CDR3 amino acids: CSVTQGFSNYGYTF. DNA of the CDR3: TGCAGTGTCACACAGGGATTTTCTAACTATGGCTACACCTTC.